This TCR beta chain appears in the sequencing data of a study of T cell responses to AZD1222 COVID-19 vaccine (dated by TCRdb to about 2021). Regarding the research as a whole: AZD1222 recipients with second doses at about 4 weeks or about 12 weeks were pooled, because spike-specific TCR depth and breadth did not differ between schedules. Trial participants were enrolled by age into subgroups of 18-55, 56-69 and 70-plus years, and about 150, 27 and 61 TCR-sequenced participants, respectively, were included in these subgroups. TCR sequencing covered some 240 trial participants: about 210 given two doses of AZD1222 and around 25 given two doses of MenACWY control vaccine. On the study overall, not on this receptor specifically: Nearly half of unique spike-specific TCRs reportedly recognized epitopes outside regions mutated in the B.1.351 and B.1.1.7 variants. In the small 56-69-year group, the increase in depth fell short of significance, most likely because of low power. Participants were mostly white British, with more females than males. The authors suggested clonal diversity may have been underestimated. CD4 TCRs associated with the vaccine covered the entire spike protein, and the dominant responses were in regions 160-218 and 743-854. A significant rise in spike-specific TCR breadth and depth was observed after two AZD1222 doses relative to day 0 and relative to MenACWY recipients. Conclusions about previously exposed vaccinees were limited because only six AZD1222 recipients were SARS-CoV-2 seropositive at baseline. Because no day 14 peak-response samples were available, repertoires were characterized only after the peak T cell response.

Trimming costs V 3 bases and J 2 bases, and their ends lie 11 bases apart. The CDR3 holds 14 amino acids from the cysteine to the phenylalanine. The sequence is cut down to CDR3 DNA, 42 bases in frame from base 1. Taken from the germline V gene, the CDR1 and CDR2 loops are SGHRS and YFSETQ. The CDR3 regions of human TCRbeta chains were subjected to immunosequencing. In the paper's pipeline: TCRs in the repertoires were matched against a reference library of SARS-CoV-2-specific TCRs that had been generated with the MIRA antigen-specificity platform. Breadth meant the fraction of unique TCRs that were SARS-CoV-2-associated, whereas depth meant the fraction of total T cells that were SARS-CoV-2-associated. Each spike-specific TCR was assigned to its reactive spike region and to a CD4 or CD8 class using the MIRA data. Log10-transformed breadth and depth values were compared by one-way ANOVA with Sidak's multiple comparisons tests. In its TCRdb copy, this immuneACCESS table keeps in-frame sequences only and misses some clones. Where compared with another copy, unresolved V genes explain less than half of these, and the others have no known cause. V and J calls plus clone size are reproduced from that table; the DNA served to infer D and trimming. The sample has about 84,000 clones on record, approximately 90% of them singletons. The ten largest clones take up roughly 1.6% of the sample.

What this sample's time point label stands for: baseline before first vaccination. Samples from vaccinated people were obtained from the UK trials COV001 and COV002, which included a single-blind randomized controlled phase 2/3 trial of AZD1222 (ChAdOx1 nCoV-19) in healthy adults. For TCRbeta chain sequencing, PBMC samples from trial participants were taken at day 0 and at day 28 after the second dose. Details on this clone: There is no known antigen for this receptor. Base quality data are lacking; no much larger clone is found one base away.

Sample: peripheral blood, taken on day 0 of AZD1222 vaccination. The chain joins TRBV5-1 to TRBJ2-5, with the D gene uncertain. The TCR sequence derives from an adult in good health. For the CDR3, the sequence is CASSSGDGQETQYF. The sequenced DNA: TGCGCCAGCAGCTCCGGTGACGGGCAAGAGACCCAGTACTTC.